This TCR beta chain comes out of a study of cytomegalovirus exposure and HLA in healthy donors (dated by TCRdb to the late 2010s). A note on the overall study: A later analysis indicated that the 95 to 150 validation repertoires were generated on the platform also employed for the approximately 700 repertoires of the first cohort. The study was designed to test whether signatures of past pathogen exposure could be identified by cataloging public T cell receptors. Along with the approximately 650-subject first cohort, a separate validation cohort of 120 different subjects was used. The study combined high-throughput TCR immunosequencing, statistical association of individual TCRs with disease status, and machine learning to predict cytomegalovirus infection status.

The library was produced with the immunoSEQ multiplex PCR assay. The original pipeline was this. A statistical classification framework was built for diagnosing cytomegalovirus status from the catalog of TCR beta chain sequences. TCRdb's version of the immuneACCESS table is confined to in-frame rearrangements and falls short of the full clone set. An unresolved V gene accounts for under half of the shortfall where checked; the remainder is of unknown origin. V, J and clone size were drawn from that table, and D and trimming were deduced from the DNA. This sample has roughly 110,000 clones in its table, and about nine tenths of those were observed once. About 1.8% of the sample lies in the top ten. The donors belonged to the validation cohort of under 150 subjects, which was separate from the roughly 700-subject first cohort. The CDR3, cysteine through phenylalanine, is 13 amino acids long. This entry keeps only the CDR3 DNA: 39 bases, framed from base 1. The germline V gene supplies CDR1 MDHEN and CDR2 SYDVKM. V and J are truncated by 2 bases and 4 bases respectively, leaving an intervening sequence of 6 bases.

Paper-wide results and their limitations: Of the cluster scores, approximately 94% were above 0 in a later analysis, which found that TCRs clustered in the first cohort also tended to co-occur in the 120 validation repertoires. While some public TCRs were present in many individuals, most TCR sequences turned up only very rarely across donors. A later analysis had no HLA typing for the validation cohort, so co-occurrence there was scored across all 110 or so repertoires. In vitro tests confirmed that a few of the cytomegalovirus-associated TCR beta chains recognize cytomegalovirus antigens. According to the authors, the approach could potentially be generalized to other disease states and immunological phenotypes. In both the original and validation cohorts, the classifier was reported to diagnose cytomegalovirus status with high specificity and sensitivity. The study gave a list of over 150 TCR beta chains associated with cytomegalovirus.

Comment on this clone: Which antigen it targets is not known. The input lacks base qualities; no much larger clone sits a single base away.

The rearrangement combines TRBV28 with TRBJ1-5; the D gene lacks a confident call. Sequencing was carried out using PBMCs. The sequence was collected from a woman under 30 in good health and CMV-seropositive. The CDR3 amino acid sequence is: CASSLTGNQPQHF. The sequenced DNA: TGTGCCAGCAGTTTAACGGGGAATCAGCCCCAGCATTTT.